The 30 T cell receptor beta chains given below trace back to one sample, sequenced in a study of shared clonotypes between healthy human individuals. Naive CD8 cells lacked CD45RO, underwent positive selection for CCR7 and left out terminally differentiated effector memory CD45RA+ cells. The repertoire was sequenced with immunoSEQ multiplex PCR; TCRdb's copy has only in-frame clones and lacks some. Here the sample spans some 2 million clones, approximately 94% being singletons. Source material: naive CD8+ T cells sorted from blood. The source of these receptors is a man aged 18 to 35 in good health.

The chain has TRBV4-1 and TRBJ2-7, with 8 bases aligning to TRBD1. Germline V gives CDR1 MGHRA, CDR2 YSYEKL. V was pared by 2 bases and J by 4 bases, with 10 bases of the junction left unmatched. The CDR3 totals 16 residues. CDR3 protein: CASSQRVQGAGYEQYF. CDR3 in DNA: TGCGCCAGCAGCCAAAGGGTTCAGGGGGCAGGATACGAGCAGTACTTC.

This clone was seen more than once but under ten times. The chain links TRBV6-1 to TRBJ2-7; perhaps TRBD1 as D (5 bases). Trimming removed 6 bases from V and 3 bases from J, with 12 bases in between. This CDR3 is built from 13 residues. The germline gives CDR1 MNHNS, CDR2 SASEGT. CDR3: CASSATALYEQYF. Written as DNA, the CDR3 is TGTGCCAGCAGCGCGACAGCACTCTACGAGCAGTACTTC.

Written as DNA, the CDR3 is TGTGCCAGCAGCTTAGAAGCCAGCGGGGGGATCTCCTACGAGCAGTACTTC. It translates to CASSLEASGGISYEQYF. The V gene is TRBV7-8, the J gene TRBJ2-7, with 9 bases aligning to TRBD2. This CDR3 contains 17 residues. CDR1 and CDR2 from the germline V gene are SGHVS and FQNEAQ. J gave up 0 bases and V 1 base, and 7 bases lay outside the gene matches. The full variable domain, rest sourced from reference TRBV7-8 and TRBJ2-7, is GAGVSQSPRYKVAKRGQDVALRCDPISGHVSLFWYQQALGQGPEFLTYFQNEAQLDKSGLPSDRFFAERPEGSVSTLKIQRTQQEDSAVYLCASSLEASGGISYEQYFGPGTRLTVT.

On this clone: Other DNA sequences in the sample encode the same CDR3. The CDR3, as DNA: TGTGCCAGCAGCCAAGGAGGGGTCGAGCAGTACTTC. Encoded protein: CASSQGGVEQYF. The chain couples TRBV14 to TRBJ2-7; D possibly matches TRBD1 or TRBD2 (5 bases each). This CDR3 spans 12 amino acids. The germline V gene has CDR1 SGHDN and CDR2 FVKESK. With 1 base removed from V and 6 bases from J, the gap between germline ends came to 7 bases.

V is TRBV4-3 and J is TRBJ2-7, with unresolved D. CDR1 and CDR2 (germline): LGHNA, YSLEER. Trimming took off 0 bases at V and 0 bases at J, with 12 bases between the two ends. The CDR3 runs 16 residues. CDR3 coding DNA: TGCGCCAGCAGCCAAGAATGGGCTGTGAGCTCCTACGAGCAGTACTTC. Its translation is CASSQEWAVSSYEQYF.

In its sample, this clone was seen once. The chain employs TRBV19 and TRBJ1-1, with D tentatively TRBD1 (5 bases). In germline, CDR1 is LNHDA, CDR2 SQIVND (reference sequence). Between the trimmed V and J ends, which lost 10 bases and 3 bases, there was a span of 12 bases. CDR3 size: 12 residues. The DNA for the CDR3 is TGTGCCACCCAAAGGGGTTACACTGAAGCTTTCTTT. Encoded protein: CATQRGYTEAFF. The full variable domain, in which reference TRBV19 and TRBJ1-1 provide the parts outside the CDR3, is DGGITQSPKYLFRKEGQNVTLSCEQNLNHDAMYWYRQDPGQGLRLIYYSQIVNDFQKGDIAEGYSVSREKKESFPLTVTSAQKNPTAFYLCATQRGYTEAFFGQGTRLTVV.

The rearrangement joins TRBV27 to TRBJ1-6; 7 bases align to TRBD1. Germline CDR1 reads MNHEY; CDR2 reads SMNVEV (reference sequence). The CDR3 extends over 12 amino acids. Trimming cost V 8 bases and J 10 bases; bases outside gene matches: 5. CDR3 protein: CASRDRDSPLHF. The CDR3 DNA reads as TGTGCCAGCCGAGACAGGGACTCACCCCTCCACTTT.

This clone has only one observation. The CDR3 carries no conserved terminal phenylalanine or tryptophan, so it likely arises from a read error. This chain joins TRBV30 and TRBJ1-1; D not resolved. CDR3 length equals 12 residues. Germline V gene lookup returns CDR1 GTSNPN and CDR2 SVGIG (reference sequence). V was cut by 4 bases and J by 6 bases, with 12 bases left in between. CDR3 bases: TGTGCCTGGAATCCCGGTAGACCTGAAGCTTTCCTT. This codes for CAWNPGRPEAFL.

This chain links TRBV6-1 with TRBJ2-1; D ambiguous. The germline V and J ends were trimmed by 9 bases and 9 bases, with 3 bases remaining between them. This CDR3 spans 8 amino acids. CDR1 is MNHNS, CDR2 SASEGT, per germline. The CDR3 loop is CASGEQFF. CDR3 DNA: TGTGCCAGTGGTGAGCAGTTCTTC.

V is TRBV6-1 and J is TRBJ2-7; possible D gene TRBD2, 6 bases. There are 12 residues in the CDR3. In germline, CDR1 is MNHNS, CDR2 SASEGT. V was clipped by 9 bases and J by 5 bases, with 14 bases between them. CDR3 nucleotide sequence: TGTGCCAGTAAGGAGGGTTACGACGAGCAGTACTTC. It specifies CASKEGYDEQYF.

The chain recombines TRBV5-1 with TRBJ1-2, with 10 bases fitting TRBD1. The CDR3 sequence is 14 residues long. V lost 1 base, J lost 7 bases, and 4 bases stayed unmatched. Germline V CDR1 and CDR2: SGHRS, YFSETQ. The CDR3, as DNA: TGCGCCAGCAGCTTGTCGGGACAGGGGTCTGGCTACACCTTC. Its translation: CASSLSGQGSGYTF.

This clone has just one count. The CDR3 DNA sequence: TGTGCCAGCAGCGTCGGGGGTCTGAGTGAAGCTTTCTTT. Its protein product is CASSVGGLSEAFF. This chain links TRBV7-3 with TRBJ1-1, with D possibly TRBD1 on 5 matching bases. Germline CDR1 SGHTA, CDR2 FQGTGA. This CDR3 contains 13 residues. V was shortened by 5 bases and J by 7 bases, with 14 bases between the two germline ends.

A remark on this clone: Different DNA sequences within this sample yield the same CDR3. The chain joins TRBV10-3 to TRBJ2-3; 8 bases are a match to TRBD2. The junction had 3 bases not matched to a gene; V was cut back by 2 bases and J by 2 bases. The CDR3 has 15 residues. Germline loops: CDR1 ENHRY, CDR2 SYGVKD. CDR3: CAISEASGLTDTQYF. In DNA form, the CDR3 reads TGTGCCATCAGTGAGGCTAGCGGGCTCACAGATACGCAGTATTTT.

The V call is TRBV4-3, the J call TRBJ2-2, with D perhaps matching TRBD2 (7 bases). CDR3 length equals 18 residues. Trimming took off 0 bases at V and 5 bases at J, with 19 bases between the two ends. Germline V gene lookup returns CDR1 LGHNA and CDR2 YSLEER. The CDR3 protein is CASSQEIGGAPATGELFF. CDR3 DNA: TGCGCCAGCAGCCAAGAAATAGGGGGGGCCCCCGCGACCGGGGAGCTGTTTTTT.

V gene TRBV28 combines with J gene TRBJ2-7, with TRBD2 identical over 8 bases. The CDR3 totals 14 residues. Germline trimming cut 3 bases from V and 2 bases from J; bases unmatched to any gene: 3. Germline values: CDR1 MDHEN, CDR2 SYDVKM. CDR3 amino acids: CASSFLGLAYEQYF. The CDR3 DNA reads TGTGCCAGCAGTTTTTTGGGACTAGCCTACGAGCAGTACTTC.

The chain joins TRBV7-8 to TRBJ2-1, with TRBD2 matching over 11 bases. Germline values: CDR1 SGHVS, CDR2 FQNEAQ. CDR3 length: 15 amino acids. V was pared by 5 bases and J by 6 bases, with 6 bases of the junction left unmatched. CDR3 in DNA: TGTGCCAGCAGCCCCAAGACTAGCGGGACCAATGAGCAGTTCTTC. It is translated as CASSPKTSGTNEQFF.

The chain carries TRBV6-4 and TRBJ1-2, with unresolved D. The CDR3 is 13 residues long. The germline CDR1 and CDR2 sequences are MRHNA and SNTAGT. The ends were cut back, 0 bases at V and 6 bases at J, with 8 bases in the middle. CDR3 DNA: TGTGCCAGCAGTGACTCTCTGATCCATGGCTACACCTTC. Its protein product is CASSDSLIHGYTF.

The chain has TRBV5-1 and TRBJ2-7; TRBD1 matches at 8 bases. From germline, CDR1 is SGHRS and CDR2 YFSETQ. The V segment lost 4 bases and the J segment 5 bases; nucleotides outside the gene matches: 8. This CDR3 has 14 residues. The CDR3 protein is CASSPRTGSDEQYF. The CDR3 DNA is TGCGCCAGCAGCCCCCGGACAGGGTCGGACGAGCAGTACTTC.

The rearrangement joins TRBV9 to TRBJ2-2, with a possible D match to TRBD1 (5 bases). The CDR3 sequence is 14 residues long. The germline V gene has CDR1 SGDLS and CDR2 YYNGEE. Trimming stripped 3 bases from V and 6 bases from J, with 12 bases between. In DNA, the CDR3 is TGTGCCAGCAGCGCTCGGCAGGGCGCCGGGGAGCTGTTTTTT. Its translation: CASSARQGAGELFF.

CDR3 protein: CASSPGGGDEKLFF. The CDR3 DNA sequence: TGTGCCAGCAGCCCAGGGGGAGGGGATGAAAAACTGTTTTTT. The V call is TRBV9, the J call TRBJ1-4; 7 bases align to TRBD1. This CDR3 is built from 14 residues. Germline-derived CDR1 and CDR2 are SGDLS and YYNGEE. The V and J ends lost 4 bases and 6 bases, in that order; junction bases with no gene match: 6. Looking up the rest from reference TRBV9 and TRBJ1-4 gives the full variable domain: DSGVTQTPKHLITATGQRVTLRCSPRSGDLSVYWYQQSLDQGLQFLIQYYNGEERAKGNILERFSAQQFPDLHSELNLSSLELGDSALYFCASSPGGGDEKLFFGSGTQLSVL.

The chain is built from TRBV19 and TRBJ2-7; weak D call: TRBD2 (5 bases). CDR1 LNHDA and CDR2 SQIVND come from the germline V gene (reference sequence). V was trimmed by 5 bases and J by 4 bases, leaving 12 bases between them. This CDR3 is 13 amino acids long. CDR3 bases: TGTGCCAGTAGTGGTGACACGGGGTACGAGCAGTACTTC. As protein: CASSGDTGYEQYF. Combining the CDR3 with reference TRBV19 and TRBJ2-7 gives the whole variable domain DGGITQSPKYLFRKEGQNVTLSCEQNLNHDAMYWYRQDPGQGLRLIYYSQIVNDFQKGDIAEGYSVSREKKESFPLTVTSAQKNPTAFYLCASSGDTGYEQYFGPGTRLTVT.

The DNA of the CDR3 is TGTGCCAGCTCAACCGGGACAGCCTACGAGCAGTACTTC. This gives the protein CASSTGTAYEQYF. The gene calls are TRBV18 and TRBJ2-7; the match to TRBD1 covers 7 bases. The V gene end was trimmed by 5 bases and the J gene end by 2 bases; junction bases not matched to a gene: 3. This CDR3 has 13 residues. CDR1 and CDR2 from the germline V gene are KGHSH and LQKENI.

This chain uses TRBV28 with TRBJ2-5; TRBD2 matches 7 bases. Per germline, CDR1 MDHEN and CDR2 SYDVKM. The ends lost 6 bases at V and 3 bases at J; junction bases unmatched: 10. There are 15 residues in the CDR3. As DNA, the CDR3 is TGTGCCAGCAGCCCTGCGGGGGAGGGAGAAGAGACCCAGTACTTC. The encoded protein is CASSPAGEGEETQYF.

Details on this clone: Additional DNA sequences in this sample encode the identical CDR3. The genes are TRBV6-5 and TRBJ1-1; D is ambiguous. V lost 2 bases to trimming and J lost 2 bases, with 6 bases between them. Per germline, CDR1 MNHEY and CDR2 SVGAGI. The CDR3 has 13 residues. The CDR3 spells CASSYAGNTEAFF. CDR3 bases: TGTGCCAGCAGTTACGCGGGAAACACTGAAGCTTTCTTT.

This clone was found a few times. V is TRBV6-5 and J is TRBJ2-5; perhaps TRBD2 as D (6 bases). Gene TRBJ2-7 matches the end of the DNA better, so the J call may be wrong. The CDR3 extends over 15 amino acids. Germline V gene data show CDR1 as MNHEY and CDR2 as SVGAGI. CDR3 region: CASSYEAGPSYEQYF. The CDR3 region has the DNA TGTGCCAGCAGTTACGAGGCGGGGCCGTCCTACGAGCAGTACTTC.

Comments on this clone: Other DNA sequences in the sample encode the same CDR3. This rearrangement joins TRBV4-1 to TRBJ2-7; a weak D match, TRBD1 (5 bases). V was cut by 4 bases and J by 0 bases, with 7 bases left in between. Germline CDR1 is MGHRA and CDR2 is YSYEKL. The CDR3 consists of 13 residues. DNA for the CDR3: TGCGCCAGCAGCCCCACAGGCTCCTACGAGCAGTACTTC. It encodes CASSPTGSYEQYF.

V usage is TRBV9 and J usage is TRBJ2-7, with 9 bases fitting TRBD2. Germline V CDR1 and CDR2: SGDLS, YYNGEE. Trimming cost V 2 bases and J 3 bases; bases outside gene matches: 3. The CDR3 contains 14 residues. CDR3 residues: CASSVGTSIYEQYF. Written as DNA, the CDR3 is TGTGCCAGCAGCGTCGGGACTAGCATCTACGAGCAGTACTTC. Complete variable domain (other parts from reference TRBV9 and TRBJ2-7): DSGVTQTPKHLITATGQRVTLRCSPRSGDLSVYWYQQSLDQGLQFLIQYYNGEERAKGNILERFSAQQFPDLHSELNLSSLELGDSALYFCASSVGTSIYEQYFGPGTRLTVT.

The rearrangement links TRBV7-2 to TRBJ2-7; D unclear. Trimming took 9 bases from V and 0 from J, leaving 12 bases between them. The germline gives CDR1 SGHTA, CDR2 FQGNSA. There are 13 residues in the CDR3. CDR3 loop: CASGPHNSYEQYF. In DNA form, the CDR3 reads TGTGCCAGTGGACCCCACAACTCCTACGAGCAGTACTTC.

The chain combines TRBV6-5 with TRBJ2-2, with D perhaps TRBD1 (6 bases). The CDR3 is made up of 15 amino acids. Trimming stripped 3 bases from V and 4 bases from J, with 12 bases between. Germline V gives CDR1 MNHEY, CDR2 SVGAGI. Here the CDR3 DNA reads TGTGCCAGCAGTTATCACAGGGAAGGCACCGGGGAGCTGTTTTTT. Encoded protein: CASSYHREGTGELFF.

A few counts support this clone. This rearrangement joins TRBV13 to TRBJ1-4; possibly TRBD1 for D (5 bases). There are 11 residues in the CDR3. The V end was cut by 8 bases, the J end by 8 bases, with 9 bases between. Germline CDR1 reads PRHDT; CDR2 reads FYEKMQ (reference sequence). The CDR3 sequence: CASGGGEKLFF. The CDR3 DNA is TGTGCCAGCGGCGGGGGGGAAAAACTGTTTTTT.